Only one count was recorded for the clone carrying this TCR beta chain. This CDR3 has 15 amino acids. The ends lost 3 bases at V and 4 bases at J; junction bases unmatched: 10. Germline assignment: CDR1 DFQATT and CDR2 SNEGSKA (reference sequence). The entry originates in a study of blood T cell repertoires in COVID-19. Generated by immunoSEQ multiplex PCR, the TCRdb table keeps only in-frame clones and is missing some. The sample consists of roughly 81,000 clones, approximately 90% of them appearing once. Sequencing used peripheral blood. This receptor was obtained from an older man with active or convalescent COVID-19. V usage is TRBV20-1 and J usage is TRBJ1-2, with 8 bases lining up with TRBD1. In nucleotides, the CDR3 is TGCAGTGCTAGTGCTCCGGGACAGGCGATCTATGGCTACACCTTC. Its protein product is CSASAPGQAIYGYTF.